Below, one T cell receptor (beta chain) is given with its context. The antigen remains undetermined. There was one heparinised blood draw per donor, averaging roughly 100 mL. CD4+ naive, central memory, regulatory and stem cell-like memory subsets were isolated by sorting on CD45RO/CCR7/CD25/CD127/CD95/CD27. This sample stems from a study of beta chain features in type 1 diabetes. The isolated RNA, all of it, was reverse transcribed, so expressed TCRB transcripts were what got sequenced. Deep immunoSEQ sequencing covered naive, central memory and regulatory T cell samples. TCRdb keeps only in-frame clones here, not all; method: immunoSEQ multiplex PCR. The repertoire consists of under 400,000 clones, with less than 20% occurring once and the leading ten covering about 0.044%. Study-level results: A closer apparent resemblance between naive, central memory and Treg TCRB repertoires was seen in patients than in healthy donors.

The receptor was isolated from a woman between 18 and 29 years old in good health. The sample taken for sequencing was naive CD4+ T cells from blood.

As DNA, the CDR3 is TGTGCCAGCGATCTAGGGAGGGGTGGTGGCACTGAAGCTTTCTTT. It encodes CASDLGRGGGTEAFF. This rearrangement joins TRBV7-9 to TRBJ1-1; a weak D match, TRBD1 (5 bases). Germline V gene sequence: CDR1 SEHNR, CDR2 FQNEAQ (reference sequence). The CDR3 runs to 15 residues. V lost 8 bases, J lost 4 bases, and 20 bases lay in between. Filled out from reference TRBV7-9 and TRBJ1-1, the complete variable domain reads DTGVSQNPRHKITKRGQNVTFRCDPISEHNRLYWYRQTLGQGPEFLTYFQNEAQLEKSRLLSDRFSAERPKGSFSTLEIQRTEQGDSAMYLCASDLGRGGGTEAFFGQGTRLTVV.